These T cell receptor beta chains were read from a single sample in a study of T-cell memory formation after mild COVID-19. TCRdb passed the 5' RACE reads through MiXCR, listing each CDR3 protein once. The table records a few hundred thousand distinct CDR3 sequences, roughly a fifth of them present only once. Sequencing was performed on PBMCs or a T cell subset sorted from them (not recorded which). The source is a man younger than 35 who had mild COVID-19 (a few samples of this study predate the infection). Cell type and time point are not known. CDR3s include the opening cysteine and the closing phenylalanine or tryptophan. The D gene is left open where the match is weak. Size is stated for part of the rows, as once, few or many counts, or as a class when the clone is expanded.

few	TRBV12-3/TRBV12-4	TRBJ1-5	-	CASSLGTPVREPQHF	TGTGCCAGCAGTCTCGGGACCCCAGTCAGAGAGCCCCAGCATTTT
-	TRBV12-3/TRBV12-4	TRBJ2-5	-	CASSLFAETQYF	TGTGCCAGCAGTTTATTCGCGGAGACCCAGTACTTC
few	TRBV20-1	TRBJ2-1	-	CSARNTLPGNEQFF	TGCAGTGCTAGGAACACCCTTCCGGGGAATGAGCAGTTCTTC
-	TRBV19	TRBJ1-5	-	CASSVRTGNQPQHF	TGTGCCAGTAGCGTACGCACAGGTAATCAGCCCCAGCATTTT
-	TRBV4-2	TRBJ1-6	TRBD1	CASSQAIGGVNNSPLHF	TGTGCCAGCAGCCAAGCGATAGGGGGCGTCAATAATTCACCCCTCCACTTT
-	TRBV7-2	TRBJ1-2	TRBD1	CASSLLWDSTRYQRGYTF	TGTGCCAGCAGCTTATTATGGGACAGCACCCGATATCAACGTGGCTACACCTTC
few	TRBV7-8	TRBJ2-5	TRBD2	CASSSAGGQGVLETQYF	TGTGCCAGCAGCTCAGCGGGGGGCCAGGGGGTGTTAGAGACCCAGTACTTC
many	TRBV5-1	TRBJ2-3	-	CASSLALRTVSTPDTQYF	TGCGCCAGCAGCTTGGCCCTACGGACAGTCTCCACCCCAGATACGCAGTATTTT
few	TRBV7-3	TRBJ2-1	TRBD2	CASSQTRRGGWFF	TGTGCCAGCAGCCAAACCCGCCGGGGGGGGTGGTTCTTC
few	TRBV5-6	TRBJ2-3	-	CASSLVPTGTDTQYF	TGTGCCAGCAGCTTGGTTCCAACAGGGACAGATACGCAGTATTTT
-	TRBV28	TRBJ2-2	-	CASSLGGYNTGELFF	TGTGCCAGCAGTTTGGGGGGTTATAACACCGGGGAGCTGTTTTTT
few	TRBV20-1	TRBJ2-7	-	CSAIQPGRPYEQYF	TGCAGTGCTATCCAGCCGGGCAGGCCCTACGAGCAGTACTTC
-	TRBV5-1	TRBJ2-5	-	CASSFVQGQETQYF	TGCGCCAGCAGCTTCGTGCAGGGCCAAGAGACCCAGTACTTC
-	TRBV6-2/TRBV6-3	TRBJ2-7	TRBD2	CASSYGSTSGGDEQYF	TGTGCCAGCAGTTATGGCTCGACTAGCGGGGGCGACGAGCAGTACTTC
few	TRBV5-5	TRBJ2-2	-	CASQRGLQFTGELFF	TGTGCCAGTCAGAGGGGCCTCCAGTTCACCGGGGAGCTGTTTTTT
-	TRBV4-3	TRBJ2-7	-	CASSQVVGAGEQYF	TGCGCCAGCAGCCAAGTTGTGGGCGCCGGCGAGCAGTACTTC
-	TRBV12-3/TRBV12-4	TRBJ2-1	TRBD2	CASSLLAGGDYNEQFF	TGTGCCAGCAGTTTATTAGCGGGAGGGGATTACAATGAGCAGTTCTTC
-	TRBV6-5	TRBJ1-6	-	CASSRTVLTSSSYNSPLHF	TGTGCCAGCAGCCGGACAGTGTTGACGTCGAGCTCCTATAATTCACCCCTCCACTTT
-	TRBV24-1	TRBJ1-6	-	CATSDRGGSPLHF	TGTGCCACCAGTGACAGGGGTGGCTCACCCCTCCACTTT
-	TRBV5-1	TRBJ2-6	-	CASSLHGAGANVLTF	TGCGCCAGCAGCTTGCACGGGGCTGGGGCCAACGTCCTGACTTTC
-	TRBV5-1	TRBJ2-1	-	CASSQRQSSYNEQFF	TGCGCCAGCAGCCAAAGACAGAGCTCCTACAATGAGCAGTTCTTC
few	TRBV4-2	TRBJ2-5	TRBD1	CASSHDQGAETQYF	TGTGCCAGCAGCCACGACCAGGGGGCTGAGACCCAGTACTTC
few	TRBV7-9	TRBJ2-7	-	CASSSLPSYEQYF	TGTGCCAGCAGCTCCCTACCCTCCTACGAGCAGTACTTC
few	TRBV7-8	TRBJ2-7	-	CASSARDSYEQYF	TGTGCCAGCAGCGCCCGAGACTCCTACGAGCAGTACTTC
-	TRBV7-6	TRBJ1-3	-	CASSLSGRPTSGNTIYF	TGTGCCAGCAGCTTATCTGGACGGCCGACTTCTGGAAACACCATATATTTT
-	TRBV12-3/TRBV12-4	TRBJ2-3	TRBD2	CAIDKREQGDTQYF	TGTGCCATCGATAAGCGGGAGCAGGGGGATACGCAGTATTTT
many	TRBV4-3	TRBJ2-7	TRBD1	CASSQDRGYEQYF	TGTGCCAGCAGCCAAGACAGGGGCTACGAGCAGTACTTC
-	TRBV20-1	TRBJ1-5	TRBD1	CSARDYRGDQPQHF	TGCAGTGCTAGAGATTACAGGGGCGATCAGCCCCAGCATTTT
few	TRBV24-1	TRBJ2-1	-	CATSGGYNEQFF	TGTGCCACCAGTGGGGGTTACAATGAGCAGTTCTTC
few	TRBV5-1	TRBJ1-1	-	CASSFGGPTEAFF	TGCGCCAGCAGCTTCGGGGGACCCACTGAAGCTTTCTTT
-	TRBV6-4	TRBJ2-5	TRBD1	CASSAGTGGAETQYF	TGTGCCAGCAGTGCCGGGACAGGGGGCGCAGAGACCCAGTACTTC
few	TRBV5-1	TRBJ1-1	TRBD1	CASAASGGYGDTEAFF	TGCGCCAGTGCAGCCTCAGGGGGCTATGGGGACACTGAAGCTTTCTTT
-	TRBV25-1	TRBJ2-5	-	CASSGPPGTEHQETQYF	TGTGCCAGCAGTGGCCCGCCCGGGACGGAACACCAAGAGACCCAGTACTTC
-	TRBV20-1	TRBJ2-1	TRBD1	CSAIRLGTGNNEQFF	TGCAGTGCTATCCGCCTCGGGACAGGGAACAATGAGCAGTTCTTC
few	TRBV5-6	TRBJ1-2	-	CASSLAWTADYGYTF	TGTGCCAGCAGCTTGGCTTGGACAGCTGACTATGGCTACACCTTC
many	TRBV2	TRBJ1-2	-	CASSDSAYYGYTF	TGTGCCAGCAGTGATTCGGCTTACTATGGCTACACCTTC
-	TRBV27	TRBJ2-3	-	CASSFTWADTQYF	TGTGCCAGCAGTTTCACGTGGGCAGATACGCAGTATTTT
-	TRBV5-1	TRBJ2-3	-	CASSEGFLQYF	TGCGCCAGCAGCGAGGGGTTTTTGCAGTATTTT
-	TRBV12-3/TRBV12-4	TRBJ1-2	-	CASTLGPYGYTF	TGTGCCAGCACCTTGGGTCCCTATGGCTACACCTTC
-	TRBV5-5	TRBJ2-5	-	CASSLILETQYF	TGTGCCAGCAGCTTAATTTTAGAGACCCAGTACTTC
-	TRBV7-2	TRBJ2-3	-	CASSLPFGEAFLADTQYF	TGTGCCAGCAGCTTGCCCTTCGGCGAGGCCTTCTTGGCAGATACGCAGTATTTT
few	TRBV7-7	TRBJ2-5	-	CASSFGQKETQYF	TGTGCCAGCAGCTTCGGACAGAAAGAGACCCAGTACTTC
-	TRBV7-3	TRBJ2-1	-	CASSSEGGIYNEQFF	TGTGCCAGCAGCTCCGAAGGGGGGATATACAATGAGCAGTTCTTC